The clone carrying this T cell receptor beta chain occurred a few times. Its antigen remains unidentified. PCR was performed using 60 Vbeta and 13 Jbeta primers. Only in-frame clones appear in the TCRdb table, and some are missing; sequencing was by immunoSEQ multiplex PCR. The sample yields around 150,000 clones, about four fifths seen once. CDR1 SGHTA and CDR2 FQGTGA come from the germline V gene. This CDR3 comprises 11 residues. J lost 11 bases, V lost 4 bases, and 3 bases had no gene match. The sample belongs to a study of cytomegalovirus exposure and HLA in healthy donors. Study results and caveats: In a later analysis, at a false discovery rate of 0.05, over 15,000 TCR beta sequences matched HLA alleles. A later examination showed that TCR association rates differed by HLA locus, with DRB1 most and HLA-C fewest. It was reported that TCR beta sequences correctly inferred the HLA-A and HLA-B alleles for most subjects.

The sequenced material came from PBMCs. This receptor was identified in a man aged 25 to 40 in good health and CMV-seronegative. The chain joins TRBV7-3 to TRBJ2-3; 7 nucleotides line up with TRBD2. The CDR3 loop is CASSSGGVQYF. The CDR3 region has the DNA TGTGCCAGCAGCTCGGGAGGTGTGCAGTATTTT.